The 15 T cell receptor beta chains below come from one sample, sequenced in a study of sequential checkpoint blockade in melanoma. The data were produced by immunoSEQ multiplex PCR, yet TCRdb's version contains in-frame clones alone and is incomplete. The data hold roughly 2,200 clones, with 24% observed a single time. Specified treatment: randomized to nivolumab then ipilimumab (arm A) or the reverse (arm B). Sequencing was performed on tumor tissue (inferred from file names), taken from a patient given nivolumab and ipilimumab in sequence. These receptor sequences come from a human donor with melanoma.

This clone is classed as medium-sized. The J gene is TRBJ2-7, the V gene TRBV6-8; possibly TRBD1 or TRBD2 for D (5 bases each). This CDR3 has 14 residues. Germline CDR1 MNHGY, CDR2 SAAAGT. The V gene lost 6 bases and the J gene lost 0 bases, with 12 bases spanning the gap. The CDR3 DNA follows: TGTGCCAGCAGCCGGGCAGGGAGCTCCTACGAGCAGTACTTC. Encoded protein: CASSRAGSSYEQYF.

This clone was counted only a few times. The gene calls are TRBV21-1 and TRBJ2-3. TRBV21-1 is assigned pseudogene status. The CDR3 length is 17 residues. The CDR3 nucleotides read TGTGCCAGCAGCATCCCTCTCGGGGGCGGAGAAGCAGATACGCAGTATTTT. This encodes CASSIPLGGGEADTQYF.

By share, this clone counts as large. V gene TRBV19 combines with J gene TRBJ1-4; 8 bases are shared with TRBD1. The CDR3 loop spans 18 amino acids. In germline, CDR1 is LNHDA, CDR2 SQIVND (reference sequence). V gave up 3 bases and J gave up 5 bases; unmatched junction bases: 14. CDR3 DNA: TGTGCCAGTAGTATTTGGGGGACAGGAGACCCCTCAAATGAAAAACTGTTTTTT. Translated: CASSIWGTGDPSNEKLFF.

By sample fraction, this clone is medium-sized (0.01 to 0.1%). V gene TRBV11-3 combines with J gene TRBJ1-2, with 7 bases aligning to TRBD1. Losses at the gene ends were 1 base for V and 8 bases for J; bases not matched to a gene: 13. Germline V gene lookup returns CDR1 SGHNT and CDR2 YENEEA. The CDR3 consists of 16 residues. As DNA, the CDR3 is TGTGCCAGCAGCTTAGTTCTGTCAGGGGGGCTGCAGGGCTACACCTTC. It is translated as CASSLVLSGGLQGYTF.

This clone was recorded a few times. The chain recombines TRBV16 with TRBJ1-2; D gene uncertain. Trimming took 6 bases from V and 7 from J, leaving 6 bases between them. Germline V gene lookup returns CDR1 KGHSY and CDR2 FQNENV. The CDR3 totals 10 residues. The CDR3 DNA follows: TGTGCCAGCAGTCGAAGTGGCTACACCTTC. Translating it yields CASSRSGYTF.

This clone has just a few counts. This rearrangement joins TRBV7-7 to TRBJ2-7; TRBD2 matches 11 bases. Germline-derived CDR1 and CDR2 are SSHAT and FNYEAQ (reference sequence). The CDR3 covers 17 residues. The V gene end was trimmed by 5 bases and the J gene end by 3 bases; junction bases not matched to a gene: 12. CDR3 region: CASSVPKTGTSGYEQYF. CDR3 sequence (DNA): TGTGCCAGCAGCGTACCGAAAACCGGGACTAGCGGCTACGAGCAGTACTTC.

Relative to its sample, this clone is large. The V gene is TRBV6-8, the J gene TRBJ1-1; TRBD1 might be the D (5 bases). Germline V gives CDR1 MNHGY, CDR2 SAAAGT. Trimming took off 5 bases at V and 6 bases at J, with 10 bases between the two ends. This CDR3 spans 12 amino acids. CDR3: CASSHQGAEAFF. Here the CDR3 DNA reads TGTGCCAGCAGTCATCAGGGCGCTGAAGCTTTCTTT.

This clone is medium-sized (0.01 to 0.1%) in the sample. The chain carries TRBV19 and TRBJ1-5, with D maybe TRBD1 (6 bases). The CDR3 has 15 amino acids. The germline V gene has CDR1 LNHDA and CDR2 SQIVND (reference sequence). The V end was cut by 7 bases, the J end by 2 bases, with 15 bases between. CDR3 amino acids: CASTSVRGRNQPQHF. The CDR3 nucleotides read TGTGCCAGTACGAGCGTCAGGGGTCGCAATCAGCCCCAGCATTTT. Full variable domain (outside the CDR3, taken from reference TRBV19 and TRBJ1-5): DGGITQSPKYLFRKEGQNVTLSCEQNLNHDAMYWYRQDPGQGLRLIYYSQIVNDFQKGDIAEGYSVSREKKESFPLTVTSAQKNPTAFYLCASTSVRGRNQPQHFGDGTRLSIL.

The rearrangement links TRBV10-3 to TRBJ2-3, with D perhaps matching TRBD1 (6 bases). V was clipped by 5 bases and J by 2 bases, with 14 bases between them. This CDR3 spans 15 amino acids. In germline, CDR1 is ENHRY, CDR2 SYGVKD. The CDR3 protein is CAISSSGVTTDTQYF. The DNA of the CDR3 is TGTGCCATCAGTTCTTCAGGGGTTACCACAGATACGCAGTATTTT.

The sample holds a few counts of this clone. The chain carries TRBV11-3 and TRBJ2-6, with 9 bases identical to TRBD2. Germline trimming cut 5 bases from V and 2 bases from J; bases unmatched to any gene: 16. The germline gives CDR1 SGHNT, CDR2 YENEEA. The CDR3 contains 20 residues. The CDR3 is CASSRAGGSGGLTGANVLTF. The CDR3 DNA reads TGTGCCAGCAGCCGAGCGGGGGGCTCGGGGGGCCTGACTGGGGCCAACGTCCTGACTTTC.

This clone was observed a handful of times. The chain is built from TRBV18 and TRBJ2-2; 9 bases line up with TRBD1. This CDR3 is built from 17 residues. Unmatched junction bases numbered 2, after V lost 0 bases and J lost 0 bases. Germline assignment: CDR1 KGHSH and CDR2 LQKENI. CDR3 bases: TGTGCCAGCTCACCACCGACAGGGGGATCGAACACCGGGGAGCTGTTTTTT. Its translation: CASSPPTGGSNTGELFF.

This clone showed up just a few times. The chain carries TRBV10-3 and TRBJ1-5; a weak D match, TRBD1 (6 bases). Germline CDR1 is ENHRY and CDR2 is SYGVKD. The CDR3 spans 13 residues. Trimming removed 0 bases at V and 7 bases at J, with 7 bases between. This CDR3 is CAISESGGQPQHF. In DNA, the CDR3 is TGTGCCATCAGTGAGTCGGGGGGCCAGCCCCAGCATTTT.

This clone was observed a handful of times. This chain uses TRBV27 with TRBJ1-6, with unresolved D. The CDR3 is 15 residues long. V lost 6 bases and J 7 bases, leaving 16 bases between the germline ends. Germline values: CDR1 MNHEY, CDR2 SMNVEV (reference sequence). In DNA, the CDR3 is TGTGCCAGCAGCCCCCAGGCAGGAAAGAATTCACCCCTCCACTTT. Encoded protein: CASSPQAGKNSPLHF.

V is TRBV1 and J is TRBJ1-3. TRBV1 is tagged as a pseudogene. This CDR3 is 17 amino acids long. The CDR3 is CASSQGRSWPTGNTIYF. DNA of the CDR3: TGCGCCAGCAGCCAAGGTCGCAGTTGGCCGACGGGAAACACCATATATTTT.

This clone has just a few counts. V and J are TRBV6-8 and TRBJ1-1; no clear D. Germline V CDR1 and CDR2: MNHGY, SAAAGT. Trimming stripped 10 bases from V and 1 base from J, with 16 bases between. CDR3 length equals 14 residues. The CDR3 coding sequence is TGTGCCATCAGGCGGCCGGGAGAGAACACTGAAGCTTTCTTT. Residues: CAIRRPGENTEAFF.